This TCR beta chain was sequenced during a study of shared clonotypes between healthy human individuals. Deep was the level used in running the assay. Produced via immunoSEQ multiplex PCR; TCRdb's table is partial and in-frame only. The sample shows about 1 million clones, roughly 80% of them seen only once. Looked up from germline, CDR1 is SQVTM and CDR2 is ANQGSEA. This CDR3 is built from 12 residues. Trimming shortened V by 4 bases and J by 4 bases, and 10 bases separated the two germline ends. About this clone: This CDR3 is also generated by other DNA sequences in the sample.

The sequence came from a man between 18 and 29 years old in good health. Sequenced input: memory CD4+ T cells sorted from blood. The subset here: CD45RA-negative fraction. The chain employs TRBV29-1 and TRBJ2-5, with D possibly TRBD1 on 5 matching bases. CDR3 DNA: TGCAGCGTTGGGCAGGGTGGAGAGACCCAGTACTTC. It is translated as CSVGQGGETQYF.